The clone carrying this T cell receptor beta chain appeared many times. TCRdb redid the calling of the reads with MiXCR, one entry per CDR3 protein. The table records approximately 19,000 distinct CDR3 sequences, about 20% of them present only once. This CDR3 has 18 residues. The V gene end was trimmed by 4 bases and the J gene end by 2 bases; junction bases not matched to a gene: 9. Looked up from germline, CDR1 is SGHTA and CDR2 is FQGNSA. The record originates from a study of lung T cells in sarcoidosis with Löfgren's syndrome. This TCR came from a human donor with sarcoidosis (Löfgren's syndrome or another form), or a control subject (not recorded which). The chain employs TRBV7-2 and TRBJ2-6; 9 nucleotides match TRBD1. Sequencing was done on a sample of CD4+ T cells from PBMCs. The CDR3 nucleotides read TGTGCCAGCAGCTCTAAGGGACAGGGCCTCACTGGGGCCAACGTCCTGACTTTC. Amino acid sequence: CASSSKGQGLTGANVLTF.